These 15 T cell receptor beta chains were sequenced from one sample in a study of blood T cell repertoires in COVID-19. The table came from immunoSEQ multiplex PCR; TCRdb's copy has only in-frame clones and leaves some out. The data hold approximately 490,000 clones, with about nine tenths observed a single time. The material sequenced was PBMCs or T cells enriched from blood (not recorded which). The receptors stem from a woman in her sixties who had recovered from COVID-19.

This clone was seen a handful of times. This chain connects TRBV29-1 to TRBJ2-5, with 10 bases identical to TRBD1. V gave up 6 bases and J gave up 5 bases; unmatched junction bases: 6. Germline V gives CDR1 SQVTM, CDR2 ANQGSEA. CDR3 length: 13 residues. As DNA, the CDR3 is TGCAGCGTCGAGGGACAGGGGATGGAGACCCAGTACTTC. Its protein product is CSVEGQGMETQYF.

The chain recombines TRBV19 with TRBJ1-5, with TRBD1 matching over 7 bases. CDR3 length: 15 residues. Germline CDR1 LNHDA, CDR2 SQIVND (reference sequence). Trimming removed 1 base from V and 6 bases from J; junction bases left unmatched: 6. CDR3 sequence: CASSIVDRDGQPQHF. The CDR3 nucleotides are TGTGCCAGTAGTATAGTTGACAGGGATGGTCAGCCCCAGCATTTT.

Only one count was recorded for this clone. The J gene is TRBJ1-2, the V gene TRBV5-1; D call uncertain. The germline V gene has CDR1 SGHRS and CDR2 YFSETQ. The V end was cut by 0 bases, the J end by 5 bases, with 8 bases between. The CDR3 consists of 13 residues. CDR3 sequence reads: CASSLDGSYGYTF. The CDR3 nucleotides read TGCGCCAGCAGCTTGGATGGCAGTTATGGCTACACCTTC.

The chain uses TRBV4-2 and TRBJ1-3, with TRBD1 as a possible D gene (5 bases). The CDR3 spans 16 residues. With 0 bases removed from V and 4 bases from J, the gap between germline ends came to 13 bases. Germline values: CDR1 LGHNA, CDR2 YNFKEQ. CDR3 sequence: CASSQEGAGGGNTIYF. CDR3 sequence (DNA): TGTGCCAGCAGCCAAGAAGGTGCGGGGGGAGGAAACACCATATATTTT.

This chain links TRBV5-1 with TRBJ2-2; 11 bases align to TRBD1. The ends lost 7 bases at V and 2 bases at J; junction bases unmatched: 7. Germline V gene sequence: CDR1 SGHRS, CDR2 YFSETQ. The CDR3 contains 16 residues. The CDR3 DNA reads TGCGCCAGCGCGGACAGGGGGCGCGTTAACACCGGGGAGCTGTTTTTT. It translates to CASADRGRVNTGELFF.

The V and J genes are TRBV6-5 and TRBJ2-7; 11 bases match TRBD2. CDR1 and CDR2 from the germline V gene are MNHEY and SVGAGI. The CDR3 is 14 residues long. V shed 7 bases and J 3 bases; nucleotides not matched to a gene: 5. The CDR3 DNA reads as TGTGCCAGCACTCGGGGGACTAGCGGCTACGAGCAGTACTTC. As protein: CASTRGTSGYEQYF.

This clone has just one count. The chain employs TRBV4-1 and TRBJ2-7, with D possibly matching TRBD1 (6 bases). The V and J ends lost 1 base and 6 bases respectively, with 10 bases between them. There are 13 residues in the CDR3. Germline CDR1 MGHRA, CDR2 YSYEKL. The CDR3 spells CASSQVGDIEQYF. CDR3 nucleotides: TGCGCCAGCAGCCAAGTAGGGGACATCGAGCAGTACTTC.

The rearrangement joins TRBV10-1 to TRBJ1-1; 7 positions match TRBD1. The CDR3 length is 16 residues. CDR1 is WNHNN, CDR2 SYGVQD, per germline (reference sequence). V lost 0 bases to trimming and J lost 4 bases; unmatched junction nucleotides: 8. The CDR3 sequence is CASSESRLAGGTEAFF. CDR3 in DNA: TGCGCCAGCAGTGAGTCGAGATTGGCAGGGGGCACTGAAGCTTTCTTT.

This sequence joins TRBV5-6 and TRBJ2-7; 8 bases agree with TRBD1. Germline V gene sequence: CDR1 SGHDT, CDR2 YYEEEE. The CDR3 has 14 residues. The V segment lost 4 bases and the J segment 2 bases; nucleotides outside the gene matches: 5. CDR3 sequence: CASSARTGTYEQYV. The DNA for the CDR3 is TGTGCCAGCAGCGCACGGACAGGGACCTACGAGCAGTACGTC.

CDR3: CASSEEESYNEQFF. The CDR3 bases are TGTGCCAGCAGTGAGGAGGAGTCCTACAATGAGCAGTTCTTC. The chain links TRBV2 to TRBJ2-1; perhaps TRBD2 as D (5 bases). This CDR3 has 14 residues. V lost 3 bases and J 1 base, leaving 7 bases between the germline ends. Germline CDR1 and CDR2: SNHLY and FYNNEI.

The rearrangement uses TRBV11-3 and TRBJ2-2, with a possible D match to TRBD1 (6 bases). CDR1 is SGHNT and CDR2 is YENEEA in the germline V gene. Trimming shortened V by 8 bases and J by 4 bases, and 17 bases separated the two germline ends. The CDR3 is 15 amino acids. The CDR3 DNA sequence: TGTGCCAGCCAACCTCAACAGGGTGCCACCGGGGAGCTGTTTTTT. Its protein is CASQPQQGATGELFF.

This sequence joins TRBV5-1 and TRBJ1-3; TRBD1 agrees at 7 bases. The CDR3 contains 16 residues. Germline values: CDR1 SGHRS, CDR2 YFSETQ. V shed 4 bases and J 0 bases; nucleotides not matched to a gene: 7. CDR3 DNA: TGCGCCAGCAGCCCGGGACAGCAAATCTCTGGAAACACCATATATTTT. Translating it yields CASSPGQQISGNTIYF. Full variable domain (missing parts from reference TRBV5-1 and TRBJ1-3): KAGVTQTPRYLIKTRGQQVTLSCSPISGHRSVSWYQQTPGQGLQFLFEYFSETQRNKGNFPGRFSGRQFSNSRSEMNVSTLELGDSALYLCASSPGQQISGNTIYFGEGSWLTVV.

The chain joins TRBV15 to TRBJ2-5; 8 bases are a match to TRBD2. The CDR3 runs 16 residues. V lost 1 base and J lost 5; bases outside the gene matches: 9. Per germline, CDR1 LNHNV and CDR2 YYDKDF (reference sequence). This chain's CDR3 is CATSRVAAGEGETQYF. In nucleotides, the CDR3 is TGTGCCACCAGCAGAGTGGCAGCGGGGGAGGGGGAGACCCAGTACTTC.

V and J are TRBV30 and TRBJ2-7; the match to TRBD1 covers 8 bases. The V and J ends lost 1 base and 5 bases, in that order; junction bases with no gene match: 13. There are 16 residues in the CDR3. The germline V gene encodes CDR1 GTSNPN and CDR2 SVGIG (reference sequence). CDR3 amino acids: CAWSGDLDRAPNEQYF. In DNA form, the CDR3 reads TGTGCCTGGAGTGGCGATTTGGACAGGGCACCCAACGAGCAGTACTTC.

V usage is TRBV4-1 and J usage is TRBJ1-2; D might be TRBD1 (5 bases). V was clipped by 0 bases and J by 2 bases, with 13 bases between them. Germline CDR1 MGHRA, CDR2 YSYEKL. This CDR3 region has 16 residues. The CDR3 coding sequence is TGCGCCAGCAGCCAAGATAAGTCATGGACAAACTATGGCTACACCTTC. Translated: CASSQDKSWTNYGYTF.